This paragraph reports one T cell receptor (beta chain). Its antigen is as yet unknown. Profiled with immunoSEQ multiplex PCR; TCRdb holds only in-frame clones, not every one. The sample yields about 97,000 clones, 91% seen once. These data belong to a study of graft-versus-host responses after intestinal transplantation. Study-wide context: Every one of the recipients received anti-thymocyte globulin induction and afterwards took tacrolimus and steroids for about 3 years.

General study points: Levels of circulating GvH clones at their peak were associated with early post-transplant HvG declines. GvH clones occurred in recipient marrow; some first appeared in ileum or blood. Within allografts, high graft-versus-host to host-versus-graft clonal ratios were seen among patients with graft-donor T cell macrochimerism.

The material sequenced was unstimulated CD4+ T cells sorted from spleen or lymph node cells, taken before transplant. This TCR came from a human donor who was the organ donor for an intestinal transplant.

This CDR3 is CASSQGTGPPLNEKLFF. The CDR3 DNA reads as TGCGCCAGCAGCCAAGGGACAGGCCCACCCCTGAATGAAAAACTGTTTTTT. The chain carries TRBV4-1 and TRBJ1-4, with 7 bases identical to TRBD1. Per the germline V gene, CDR1 is MGHRA and CDR2 is YSYEKL. This CDR3 contains 17 residues. V gave up 1 base and J gave up 5 bases; unmatched junction bases: 10.